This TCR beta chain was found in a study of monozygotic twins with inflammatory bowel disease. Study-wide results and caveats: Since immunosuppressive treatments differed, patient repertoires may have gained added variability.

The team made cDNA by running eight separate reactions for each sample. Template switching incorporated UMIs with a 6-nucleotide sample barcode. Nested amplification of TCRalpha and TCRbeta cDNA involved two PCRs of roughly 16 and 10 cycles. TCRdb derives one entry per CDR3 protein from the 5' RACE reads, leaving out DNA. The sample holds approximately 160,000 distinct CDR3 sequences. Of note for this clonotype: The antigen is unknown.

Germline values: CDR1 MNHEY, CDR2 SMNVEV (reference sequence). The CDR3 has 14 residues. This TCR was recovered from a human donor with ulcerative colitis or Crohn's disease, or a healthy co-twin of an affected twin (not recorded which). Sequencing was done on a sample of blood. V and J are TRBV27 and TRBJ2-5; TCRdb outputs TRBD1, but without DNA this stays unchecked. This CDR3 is CASSLGVTEPTQYF.